Shown below are 18 T cell receptor beta chains from a single sample sequenced in a study of blood T cell repertoires in COVID-19. Profiling relied on immunoSEQ multiplex PCR, and the TCRdb table lists in-frame clones only, not all of them. The data contain around 97,000 clones, around 87% of them singletons. Sequenced: peripheral blood. These receptors all stem from a human donor in a cohort sampled during active COVID-19.

The rearrangement links TRBV7-2 to TRBJ2-2, with D perhaps matching TRBD2 (5 bases). The V gene lost 5 bases and the J gene lost 7 bases, with 17 bases spanning the gap. CDR1 and CDR2 from the germline V gene are SGHTA and FQGNSA. The length of the CDR3 is 15 residues. The CDR3 DNA is TGTGCCAGCAGCAGCGTTGGGGTTCGGGGCGGGGAGCTGTTTTTT. Amino acids: CASSSVGVRGGELFF.

J is TRBJ2-5 and V is TRBV14; TRBD1 might be the D (6 bases). The CDR3 loop spans 17 amino acids. The V end was cut by 0 bases, the J end by 5 bases, with 19 bases between. Per the germline V gene, CDR1 is SGHDN and CDR2 is FVKESK. This chain's CDR3 is CASSQDQVTRGLETQYF. The CDR3 bases are TGTGCCAGCAGCCAAGATCAAGTTACCAGGGGCTTGGAGACCCAGTACTTC. Full variable domain (rest looked up from reference TRBV14 and TRBJ2-5): EAGVTQFPSHSVIEKGQTVTLRCDPISGHDNLYWYRRVMGKEIKFLLHFVKESKQDESGMPNNRFLAERTGGTYSTLKVQPAELEDSGVYFCASSQDQVTRGLETQYFGPGTRLLVL.

V is TRBV11-1 and J is TRBJ2-5; tentatively, D is TRBD2 (6 bases). The V gene's germline CDR1 is SGHAT and CDR2 FQDESV (reference sequence). The CDR3 covers 16 residues. Trimming took 8 bases from V and 1 from J, leaving 20 bases between them. CDR3 in amino acids: CASGLTGLGVQETQYF. The CDR3 DNA is TGTGCCAGCGGACTAACAGGACTCGGGGTCCAAGAGACCCAGTACTTC.

This clone turned up a few times. The chain recombines TRBV9 with TRBJ2-3, with 7 bases aligning to TRBD1. CDR3 length: 14 amino acids. J lost 5 bases, V lost 3 bases, and 6 bases had no gene match. Germline V CDR1 and CDR2: SGDLS, YYNGEE. The CDR3 sequence is CASSATGVGDTQYF. The CDR3, as DNA: TGTGCCAGCAGCGCTACAGGGGTAGGAGATACGCAGTATTTT.

This rearrangement joins TRBV29-1 to TRBJ2-3; 14 nucleotides match TRBD2. CDR1 and CDR2 from the germline V gene are SQVTM and ANQGSEA. With 1 base clipped from V and 4 bases from J, the junction kept 7 bases outside the gene matches. The CDR3 is 17 residues long. In DNA, the CDR3 is TGCAGCGTTGAAGTTTGGGGGACTAGCGGGAGAGCAGATACGCAGTATTTT. It codes for CSVEVWGTSGRADTQYF.

V gene TRBV7-9 combines with J gene TRBJ2-7, with D perhaps matching TRBD2 (5 bases). The CDR3 contains 15 residues. Trimming stripped 5 bases from V and 2 bases from J, with 16 bases between. Germline values: CDR1 SEHNR, CDR2 FQNEAQ (reference sequence). The CDR3 sequence is CASSNPRGNPYEQYF. The CDR3 DNA sequence: TGTGCCAGCAGCAACCCCAGAGGGAACCCCTACGAGCAGTACTTC.

The genes are TRBV29-1 and TRBJ1-1, with D tentatively TRBD1 (6 bases). The CDR3 is 13 residues long. Trimming cost V 1 base and J 5 bases, with 11 bases left between them. The germline V gene encodes CDR1 SQVTM and CDR2 ANQGSEA. The DNA of the CDR3 is TGCAGCGTTGAAGGGGGGGGCCGGACTGAAGCTTTCTTT. Translation gives CSVEGGGRTEAFF.

The rearrangement links TRBV5-1 to TRBJ1-2; 7 nucleotides match TRBD1. The CDR3 is 14 amino acids. Germline lookup yields CDR1 SGHRS and CDR2 YFSETQ. The V and J ends lost 1 base and 6 bases, in that order; junction bases with no gene match: 6. This CDR3 reads CASSLFRGEDGYTF. The DNA for the CDR3 is TGCGCCAGCAGCTTGTTCAGGGGGGAAGATGGCTACACCTTC. Full variable domain (missing parts from reference TRBV5-1 and TRBJ1-2): KAGVTQTPRYLIKTRGQQVTLSCSPISGHRSVSWYQQTPGQGLQFLFEYFSETQRNKGNFPGRFSGRQFSNSRSEMNVSTLELGDSALYLCASSLFRGEDGYTFGSGTRLTVV.

The J gene is TRBJ2-1, the V gene TRBV12-5, with 12 bases fitting TRBD2. J was trimmed by 9 bases and V by 7 bases; bases with no gene match: 4. In germline, CDR1 is LGHNT, CDR2 FRNRAP. This CDR3 has 13 amino acids. DNA of the CDR3: TGTGCTAGTGTTGAGACTAGCGGGAGTGAGCAGTTCTTC. This translates into CASVETSGSEQFF.

The chain joins TRBV19 to TRBJ1-6; D gene ambiguous. Germline V gene data show CDR1 as LNHDA and CDR2 as SQIVND (reference sequence). The CDR3 is made up of 13 amino acids. With 5 bases removed from V and 5 bases from J, the gap between germline ends came to 7 bases. CDR3 DNA: TGTGCCAGTAGTCAACAGAATAATTCACCCCTCCACTTT. This translates into CASSQQNNSPLHF.

The rearrangement uses TRBV3-1 (or the pseudogene TRBV3-2) and TRBJ2-1; 7 positions match TRBD2. The CDR3 runs to 15 residues. Losses at the gene ends were 4 bases for V and 4 bases for J; bases not matched to a gene: 7. Germline V gene data show CDR1 as LGHDT and CDR2 as YNNKEL (reference sequence). CDR3 loop: CASSREASGYNEQFF. The CDR3 DNA reads TGTGCCAGCAGCCGTGAGGCTAGCGGATACAATGAGCAGTTCTTC.

The chain links TRBV4-3 to TRBJ2-1; TRBD2 matches 14 bases. Per the germline V gene, CDR1 is LGHNA and CDR2 is YSLEER. The CDR3 loop spans 15 amino acids. J gave up 7 bases and V 4 bases, and 3 bases lay outside the gene matches. DNA for the CDR3: TGCGCCAGCAGCCCGCGACTAGCGGGAGGGAATGAGCAGTTCTTC. This sequence encodes CASSPRLAGGNEQFF.

CDR3 in amino acids: CASSLRRQNTEAFF. For the CDR3, the DNA is TGTGCCAGCAGCCTCAGGCGTCAGAACACTGAAGCTTTCTTT. The chain joins TRBV7-2 to TRBJ1-1; no firm D call. Trimming stripped 5 bases from V and 1 base from J, with 11 bases between. The CDR3 consists of 14 residues. CDR1 and CDR2 from the germline V gene are SGHTA and FQGNSA.

This clone was counted ten times or more. This chain joins TRBV3-1 (or the pseudogene TRBV3-2) and TRBJ2-7, with 11 bases matching TRBD2. Germline assignment: CDR1 LGHDT and CDR2 YNNKEL (reference sequence). The CDR3 runs 17 residues. V trimming: 1 base; J trimming: 0 bases; junction bases outside the gene matches: 5. CDR3 sequence (DNA): TGTGCCAGCAGCCAAGGCGCTAGCGGGAGGTACTCCTACGAGCAGTACTTC. Translating gives CASSQGASGRYSYEQYF.

The V gene is TRBV7-2, the J gene TRBJ2-1, with D possibly TRBD1 on 6 matching bases. Trimming took 4 bases from V and 1 from J, leaving 8 bases between them. CDR1 SGHTA and CDR2 FQGNSA come from the germline V gene. The CDR3 extends over 14 amino acids. CDR3 bases: TGTGCCAGCAGCTCCCAGGGGTCCTACAATGAGCAGTTCTTC. This translates into CASSSQGSYNEQFF.

The J gene is TRBJ2-4, the V gene TRBV10-3; tentatively, D is TRBD2 (6 bases). The ends were cut back, 3 bases at V and 0 bases at J, with 12 bases in the middle. CDR3 size: 16 residues. From germline, CDR1 is ENHRY and CDR2 SYGVKD. CDR3 amino acids: CAISDFWGLAKNIQYF. CDR3 bases: TGTGCCATCAGTGACTTTTGGGGACTAGCCAAAAACATTCAGTACTTC.

The genes are TRBV7-2 and TRBJ2-7, with D possibly TRBD1 on 5 matching bases. This CDR3 region has 15 residues. Trimming shortened V by 0 bases and J by 4 bases, and 13 bases separated the two germline ends. Germline CDR1 is SGHTA and CDR2 is FQGNSA. The chain's CDR3 is CASSLAAGSTYEQYF. The CDR3 nucleotides read TGTGCCAGCAGCTTAGCGGCAGGGTCGACGTACGAGCAGTACTTC.

This chain links TRBV5-1 with TRBJ2-1; D gene unclear. V gave up 1 base and J gave up 6 bases, with 11 bases separating them. Germline V gives CDR1 SGHRS, CDR2 YFSETQ. The CDR3 contains 14 residues. The CDR3 bases are TGCGCCAGCAGCTTGAGCCCACCTTCCAATGAGCAGTTCTTC. Its protein product is CASSLSPPSNEQFF.